Listed here is a single TCR beta chain. The antigen is undetermined. Several immunoSEQ 96-well plates shared each subset's DNA, each plate a replicate. Sequencing was performed with immunoSEQ multiplex PCR; in TCRdb, only in-frame clones are kept and a portion is missing. This table holds around 2,100,000 clones, approximately 94% found once. The CDR3 length is 14 residues. CDR1 and CDR2 from the germline V gene are SGHNT and YYREEE (reference sequence). Between the trimmed V and J ends, which lost 1 base and 3 bases, there was a span of 11 bases. This sample is drawn from a study of shared clonotypes between healthy human individuals. Looking at the study overall: Each donor's CD4 naive and CD4 memory cells filled three plates apiece, CD8 naive two, and CD8 memory one.

Terminally differentiated effector memory CD45RA+ cells were excluded from the naive CD8 cells, which were CD45RO-negative and positively selected for CCR7. Study-wide results and limits: The study drew on few donors, limiting represented genetic and exposure-history diversity. Sequencing depth was a factor that was expected to affect clonotype sharing among donors.

This chain uses TRBV5-4 with TRBJ2-7; D is uncertain. The sequenced sample was naive CD8+ T cells sorted from blood. The sequence came from a man aged 18 to 30 in good health. Here the CDR3 reads CASSLHGEGYEQYF. In DNA form, the CDR3 reads TGTGCCAGCAGCTTGCATGGGGAAGGCTACGAGCAGTACTTC.